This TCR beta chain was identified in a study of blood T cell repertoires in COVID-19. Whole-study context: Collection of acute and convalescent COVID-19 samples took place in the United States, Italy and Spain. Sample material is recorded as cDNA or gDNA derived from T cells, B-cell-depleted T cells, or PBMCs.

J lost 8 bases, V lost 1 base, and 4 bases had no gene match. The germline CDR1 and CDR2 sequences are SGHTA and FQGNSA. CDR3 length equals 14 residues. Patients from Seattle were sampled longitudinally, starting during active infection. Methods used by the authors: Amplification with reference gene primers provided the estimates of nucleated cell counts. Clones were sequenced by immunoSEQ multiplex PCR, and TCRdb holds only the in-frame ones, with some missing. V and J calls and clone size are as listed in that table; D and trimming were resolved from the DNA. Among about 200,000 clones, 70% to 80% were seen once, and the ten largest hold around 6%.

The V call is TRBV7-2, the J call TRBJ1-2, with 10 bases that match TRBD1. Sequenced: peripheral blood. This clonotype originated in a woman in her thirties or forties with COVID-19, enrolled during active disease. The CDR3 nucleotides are TGTGCCAGCAGCTTAGGACAGGGGGCGGGAGGCTACACCTTC. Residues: CASSLGQGAGGYTF. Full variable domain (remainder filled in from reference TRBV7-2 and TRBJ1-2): GAGVSQSPSNKVTEKGKDVELRCDPISGHTALYWYRQSLGQGLEFLIYFQGNSAPDKSGLPSDRFSAERTGGSVSTLTIQRTQQEDSAVYLCASSLGQGAGGYTFGSGTRLTVV.